This TCR beta chain is from a study of cytomegalovirus exposure and HLA in healthy donors. Overall study findings and caveats: The study put under 200 TCR beta chains on its list as cytomegalovirus-associated.

Regarding this clone: The antigen is undetermined.

In germline, CDR1 is MDHEN, CDR2 SYDVKM. The V gene end was trimmed by 7 bases and the J gene end by 2 bases; junction bases not matched to a gene: 5. This CDR3 contains 14 residues. Both 60 Vbeta primers and 13 Jbeta primers went into the PCR. Assay: immunoSEQ multiplex PCR; the TCRdb copy retains only in-frame clones and omits some. The sample includes around 210,000 clones. The specimen was PBMCs. The chain joins TRBV28 to TRBJ2-3; 8 nucleotides align to TRBD2. The clonotype comes from a woman younger than 45 in good health and CMV-seropositive. The CDR3 DNA sequence: TGTGCCAGCACCGCAGCGGGAGTCACAGATACGCAGTATTTT. Residues: CASTAAGVTDTQYF. The variable domain in full, completed from reference TRBV28 and TRBJ2-3, reads DVKVTQSSRYLVKRTGEKVFLECVQDMDHENMFWYRQDPGLGLRLIYFSYDVKMKEKGDIPEGYSVSREKKERFSLILESASTNQTSMYLCASTAAGVTDTQYFGPGTRLTVL.